Listed below are T cell receptor beta chains from one sample, sequenced in a study of cytotoxic CD8 clonotypes in ibrutinib-treated CLL. Sequenced by immunoSEQ multiplex PCR; TCRdb stores in-frame clones only, minus some. Among approximately 320,000 clones listed, about 64% were seen once. Here the sequenced sample was PBMCs, taken after 36 months of ibrutinib treatment. Receptor source: a human donor with chronic lymphocytic leukemia. Both conserved end residues are part of each CDR3. A D gene is named only where the DNA matches it firmly. The size field is filled for only some rows; it gives once, few, many or a size class.

TRBJ2-7,TRBV4-1,NA,18,TRBD2,CASSQDRTSGGSYYEQYF,TGCGCCAGCAGCCAAGATCGGACTAGCGGGGGGTCTTACTACGAGCAGTACTTC
TRBJ2-3,TRBV19,NA,15,NA,CASSLTPRGTDTQYF,TGTGCCAGTAGCCTTACACCGAGGGGCACAGATACGCAGTATTTT
TRBJ1-2,TRBV10-2,NA,12,NA,CASSERGYGYTF,TGCGCCAGCAGTGAAAGGGGCTATGGCTACACCTTC
TRBJ2-3,TRBV29-1,once,10,NA,CSVGPDTQYF,TGCAGCGTTGGGCCGGATACGCAGTATTTT
TRBJ2-6,TRBV19,NA,19,TRBD1,CASSTTGRGSYSGANVLTF,TGTGCCAGTAGCACGACAGGGCGAGGCTCCTACTCTGGGGCCAACGTCCTGACTTTC
TRBJ2-5,TRBV5-1,NA,14,NA,CASSYSGFQETQYF,TGCGCCAGCAGCTATAGCGGATTCCAAGAGACCCAGTACTTC
TRBJ2-2,TRBV7-8,NA,19,NA,CASSLEGRVSRANTGELFF,TGTGCCAGCAGCTTAGAGGGGCGGGTTAGTCGAGCGAACACCGGGGAGCTGTTTTTT
TRBJ1-1,TRBV29-1,NA,14,NA,CSVGPGEVYTEAFF,TGCAGCGTCGGGCCAGGGGAGGTGTACACTGAAGCTTTCTTT
TRBJ2-3,TRBV7-2,NA,14,TRBD1,CASSRPDRPDTQYF,TGTGCCAGCAGCCGCCCGGACAGGCCAGATACGCAGTATTTT
TRBJ2-1,TRBV21-1,NA,16,NA,CASSSSRDRGLNEQFF,TGTGCCAGCAGCTCGTCCCGGGACAGGGGGCTCAATGAGCAGTTCTTC
TRBJ2-3,TRBV29-1,NA,15,TRBD2,CSVEVGTTSTDTQYF,TGCAGCGTTGAAGTTGGGACTACCAGCACAGATACGCAGTATTTT
TRBJ2-2,TRBV2,NA,12,NA,CASARDSGELFF,TGTGCCAGCGCGAGGGATTCCGGGGAGCTGTTTTTT
TRBJ2-7,TRBV7-2,NA,18,TRBD2,CASSRTGTSGRVSYEQYF,TGTGCCAGCAGCCGAACCGGGACTAGCGGGAGAGTAAGCTACGAGCAGTACTTC
TRBJ2-7,TRBV29-1,NA,12,NA,CSVVGQSYEQYF,TGCAGCGTTGTAGGACAGTCCTACGAGCAGTACTTC
TRBJ2-3,TRBV10-3,NA,13,NA,CASEQGYPDTQYF,TGTGCCAGCGAGCAAGGGTATCCAGATACGCAGTATTTT
TRBJ2-7,TRBV10-3,NA,15,NA,CAISPRPGPPYEQYF,TGTGCCATCAGTCCCCGACCCGGGCCCCCCTACGAGCAGTACTTC
TRBJ2-3,TRBV9,NA,12,NA,CASSRPGDTQYF,TGTGCCAGCAGCCGTCCAGGGGATACGCAGTATTTT
TRBJ2-5,TRBV7-2,few,17,TRBD2,CASSLLGLAGSGETQYF,TGTGCCAGCAGCCTCCTAGGACTAGCGGGGAGCGGGGAGACCCAGTACTTC
TRBJ1-1,TRBV2,few,15,TRBD1,CASQEWLDRTAEAFF,TGTGCCAGCCAGGAATGGTTGGACAGGACCGCTGAAGCTTTCTTT
TRBJ2-1,TRBV27,NA,16,NA,CASSYIPDLPYNEQFF,TGTGCCAGCAGTTATATTCCGGACCTTCCGTACAATGAGCAGTTCTTC
TRBJ1-1,TRBV5-1,NA,17,NA,CASSLQHSGRGNTEAFF,TGCGCCAGCAGCCTACAACATAGCGGCAGGGGAAACACTGAAGCTTTCTTT
TRBJ2-7,TRBV29-1,NA,13,NA,CSVETEAPYEQYF,TGCAGCGTTGAAACAGAAGCCCCCTACGAGCAGTACTTC